This TCR beta chain comes out of a study of response to subunit inactivated influenza vaccine (dated by TCRdb to between 2017 and 2018). For the study in its entirety: To follow how T cells responded to a trivalent subunit inactivated influenza vaccine, the researchers relied on deep quantitative profiling of the T cell receptor repertoire.

Ten or more counts support this clonotype. Its antigen has not been determined. Base quality data are lacking; no much larger clone is found one base away. The library was produced with RT-PCR. The run used an Illumina HiSeq 2500. TCRdb cleaned the public reads at Q25 with fastp, built clones with MiXCR and kept in-frame beta chains. A single entry per CDR3 protein holds the most common genes and DNA from its merged rows. In this sample the table shows roughly 170,000 distinct CDR3 sequences, roughly 8.7% of which occur a single time. The ten largest account for under 13% of the sample. According to the germline V gene, CDR1 reads LGHNA and CDR2 reads YNFKEQ. The V and J ends are trimmed by 1 base and 0 bases, leaving 10 bases between them. The CDR3 holds 16 amino acids from the cysteine to the phenylalanine. The only DNA kept is the CDR3, 48 bases in frame from the first base. The study at large found these results: The authors suggested that each seasonal influenza vaccination may recruit only a limited number of new T cells.

The sequenced sample was non-naive T cells sorted from PBMCs, obtained on the day of vaccination. Taken with the paper, the label for cell subset or site translates to: memory T cell fraction. This TCR came from a man in his fifties or sixties who received an inactivated influenza vaccine. Donor details come from another sample of the same person, matched by shared clones. The sequence links TRBV4-2 to TRBJ2-1, with no confident D gene call. The encoded CDR3 is CASSQVADLSYNEQFF. The sequenced DNA is TGTGCCAGCAGCCAAGTCGCTGACCTCTCCTACAATGAGCAGTTCTTC.